These T cell receptor beta chains were read from a single sample in a study of OX40 agonist ivuxolimab in advanced cancers. Profiling relied on immunoSEQ multiplex PCR, and the TCRdb table lists in-frame clones only, not all of them. The table lists some 15,000 clones, roughly 80% of them singletons, with roughly a third in the top ten. Sequences were derived from CD4+ or CD8+ T cells sorted from blood, sampled in a trial of the OX40 agonist ivuxolimab. The receptors were gathered from an adult with an advanced solid tumor such as melanoma, head and neck, liver or kidney cancer. The CDR3 runs from the conserved cysteine through the conserved F or W. A D gene is named only where the DNA matches it firmly. Size tells how often a clone was seen (once, few, many) or the class of an expanded clone, and some rows leave it out.

clone_size,v_call,d_call,j_call,cdr3_aa,cdr3_nt
NA,TRBV6-5,NA,TRBJ1-1,CASSPVGGDTEAFF,TGTGCCAGCAGTCCAGTCGGGGGGGACACTGAAGCTTTCTTT
NA,TRBV11-2,NA,TRBJ2-3,CASSLGRYSTDTQYF,TGTGCCAGCAGCTTAGGGCGGTATAGCACAGATACGCAGTATTTT
NA,TRBV28,TRBD2,TRBJ2-5,CASRWTSGSPQETQYF,TGTGCCAGCAGATGGACTAGCGGGAGCCCCCAAGAGACCCAGTACTTC
NA,TRBV5-1,NA,TRBJ1-1,CASSLGGEGTEAFF,TGCGCCAGCAGCTTGGGAGGGGAAGGGACTGAAGCTTTCTTT
NA,TRBV6-6,TRBD1,TRBJ2-7,CASSYSGTGWYEQYF,TGTGCCAGCAGTTACTCCGGGACAGGGTGGTACGAGCAGTACTTC
medium-sized,TRBV5-1,TRBD1,TRBJ1-1,CASSLEQTGRTEAFF,TGCGCCAGCAGCTTGGAACAGACAGGGAGGACTGAAGCTTTCTTT
once,TRBV5-1,NA,TRBJ1-1,CATTKGGNTEAFF,TGCGCCACTACGAAAGGAGGGAACACTGAAGCTTTCTTT
NA,TRBV28,TRBD2,TRBJ2-7,CASSPGLAGAYEQYF,TGTGCCAGCAGTCCGGGACTAGCGGGGGCCTACGAGCAGTACTTC
few,TRBV29-1,NA,TRBJ2-1,CSRQWDNEQFF,TGCAGCCGACAGTGGGACAATGAGCAGTTCTTC
NA,TRBV9,TRBD2,TRBJ2-5,CASSVGGSPGETQYF,TGTGCCAGCAGCGTAGGCGGGAGCCCGGGGGAGACCCAGTACTTC
once,TRBV5-5,NA,TRBJ1-5,CASSLGVRGDQPQHF,TGTGCCAGCAGCTTGGGAGTCCGGGGAGATCAGCCCCAGCATTTT
NA,TRBV29-1,TRBD2,TRBJ2-3,CSVLGLAGEADTQYF,TGCAGCGTCTTAGGACTAGCGGGAGAGGCCGATACGCAGTATTTT
NA,TRBV6-6,NA,TRBJ1-5,CASSYGESNQPQHF,TGTGCCAGCAGTTACGGGGAGAGCAATCAGCCCCAGCATTTT
large,TRBV19,NA,TRBJ2-2,CASSMSTTGELFF,TGTGCCAGTAGTATGTCGACAACCGGGGAGCTGTTTTTT
NA,TRBV7-9,NA,TRBJ1-1,CASSRLQRGTEAFF,TGTGCCAGCAGCCGGTTACAGAGGGGCACTGAAGCTTTCTTT
few,TRBV5-1,TRBD1,TRBJ2-1,CASSLEQGARTNEQFF,TGCGCCAGCAGCTTGGAGCAGGGGGCTAGAACCAATGAGCAGTTCTTC
NA,TRBV14,NA,TRBJ2-3,CASSQELGTYTDTQYF,TGTGCCAGCAGCCAAGAATTGGGCACTTACACAGATACGCAGTATTTT
NA,TRBV5-5,NA,TRBJ1-2,CASSLVSREGYGYTF,TGTGCCAGCAGCTTGGTCTCCAGGGAGGGCTATGGCTACACCTTC
NA,TRBV18,TRBD1,TRBJ2-7,CASSQTPGQVYEQYF,TGTGCCAGCTCACAAACACCGGGACAGGTCTACGAGCAGTACTTC
NA,TRBV11-2,NA,TRBJ2-1,CASSHYTGVAEYNEQFF,TGTGCCAGCAGCCACTACACAGGGGTAGCGGAATACAATGAGCAGTTCTTC
NA,TRBV9,TRBD1,TRBJ1-2,CASSPRQGVGGYTF,TGTGCCAGCAGCCCCCGACAGGGGGTGGGCGGCTACACCTTC
NA,TRBV27,NA,TRBJ2-5,CASREVRDSQETQYF,TGTGCCAGCAGAGAAGTGCGGGACAGTCAAGAGACCCAGTACTTC
NA,TRBV2,TRBD1,TRBJ1-4,CASERTGAGREKLFF,TGTGCCAGCGAGAGGACAGGGGCGGGCAGAGAAAAACTGTTTTTT
NA,TRBV5-6,NA,TRBJ2-1,CASSYLSQGAEQFF,TGTGCCAGCAGCTATTTATCACAGGGTGCTGAGCAGTTCTTC
NA,TRBV30,TRBD1,TRBJ2-5,CAWSMTRGQETQYF,TGTGCCTGGAGTATGACCAGGGGGCAAGAGACCCAGTACTTC
NA,TRBV6-5,NA,TRBJ2-2,CASSLARGHTGELFF,TGTGCCAGCAGTTTAGCCCGGGGCCACACCGGGGAGCTGTTTTTT
medium-sized,TRBV19,NA,TRBJ1-6,CASSSGTSFPLHF,TGTGCCAGTAGTTCTGGAACGTCTTTCCCCCTCCACTTT
NA,TRBV4-1,NA,TRBJ2-5,CASSQDPGREETQYF,TGCGCCAGCAGCCAAGATCCGGGGAGAGAAGAGACCCAGTACTTC
NA,TRBV6-5,NA,TRBJ1-3,CASSYSMGGGAIYF,TGTGCCAGCAGTTACTCGATGGGAGGGGGGGCCATATATTTT
NA,TRBV9,TRBD2,TRBJ2-1,CASSVAEAGAVYNEQFF,TGTGCCAGCAGCGTAGCTGAAGCGGGAGCCGTCTACAATGAGCAGTTCTTC
NA,TRBV6-6,NA,TRBJ2-7,CASSFGQEQYF,TGTGCCAGCAGTTTCGGACAGGAGCAGTACTTC
NA,TRBV11-2,NA,TRBJ1-2,CASSLDNSNFGYTF,TGTGCCAGCAGCTTAGATAACTCCAACTTTGGCTACACCTTC
NA,TRBV5-4,TRBD1,TRBJ1-2,CAAAWPGQMRDGYTF,TGTGCAGCAGCTTGGCCGGGACAGATGAGAGATGGCTACACCTTC
few,TRBV7-9,TRBD2,TRBJ2-7,CASSLLTSGSSYEQYF,TGTGCCAGCAGCTTGCTGACTAGCGGGAGCTCCTACGAGCAGTACTTC
NA,TRBV28,NA,TRBJ1-3,CASSYGNTIYF,TGTGCCAGCAGTTATGGAAACACCATATATTTT
once,TRBV6-5,NA,TRBJ2-7,CASSYRSKAEQYF,TGTGCCAGCAGCTACCGATCTAAAGCCGAGCAGTACTTC
NA,TRBV28,NA,TRBJ2-7,CASSLVKRNEQYF,TGTGCCAGCAGTTTAGTCAAACGGAACGAGCAGTACTTC
NA,TRBV6-5,NA,TRBJ2-1,CASTDGHPSYEQFF,TGTGCCAGCACCGATGGACACCCTAGCTATGAGCAGTTCTTC
NA,TRBV7-9,NA,TRBJ2-3,CASSQVARVGTDTQYF,TGTGCCAGCAGCCAAGTGGCGAGGGTCGGCACAGATACGCAGTATTTT